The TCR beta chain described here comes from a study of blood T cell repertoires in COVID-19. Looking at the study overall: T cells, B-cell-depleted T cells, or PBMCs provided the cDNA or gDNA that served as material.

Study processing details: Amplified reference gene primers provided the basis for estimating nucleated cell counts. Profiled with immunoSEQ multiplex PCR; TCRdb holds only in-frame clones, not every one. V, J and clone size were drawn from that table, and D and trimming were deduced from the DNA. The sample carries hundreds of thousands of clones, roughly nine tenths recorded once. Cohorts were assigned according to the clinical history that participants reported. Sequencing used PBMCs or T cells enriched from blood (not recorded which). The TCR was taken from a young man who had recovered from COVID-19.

CDR3 protein: CASSAGRDYGYTF. The CDR3 DNA reads TGTGCCAGCAGCGCGGGACGCGACTATGGCTACACCTTC. V gene TRBV6-5 combines with J gene TRBJ1-2; D is perhaps TRBD1 (5 bases). CDR1 and CDR2 from the germline V gene are MNHEY and SVGAGI. The CDR3 consists of 13 residues. V was trimmed by 6 bases and J by 3 bases, leaving 11 bases between them.